These 25 T cell receptor beta chains were sequenced from one sample in a study of blood T cell repertoires in COVID-19. The table came from immunoSEQ multiplex PCR; TCRdb's copy has only in-frame clones and leaves some out. The data contain under 250,000 clones, roughly 84% of them singletons. The sample consisted of peripheral blood. The receptors come from a man aged 45-65 years who had recovered from COVID-19.

The chain recombines TRBV27 with TRBJ2-7; possible D gene TRBD2, 5 bases. Per germline, CDR1 MNHEY and CDR2 SMNVEV (reference sequence). Trimming cost V 5 bases and J 0 bases, with 8 bases left between them. The CDR3 totals 13 residues. CDR3 DNA: TGTGCCAGCAGTCGAGCGGACTCCTACGAGCAGTACTTC. This gives the protein CASSRADSYEQYF.

This clone was counted once. The chain carries TRBV29-1 and TRBJ1-1; D might be TRBD1 (6 bases). There are 13 residues in the CDR3. Trimming stripped 7 bases from V and 4 bases from J, with 16 bases between. The germline CDR1 and CDR2 sequences are SQVTM and ANQGSEA. The CDR3: CSAQGILGTEAFF. The CDR3 nucleotides read TGCAGCGCGCAGGGGATTTTGGGCACTGAAGCTTTCTTT.

In its sample, this clone was seen a few times. The V and J genes are TRBV18 and TRBJ2-7; 9 positions match TRBD2. This CDR3 has 14 residues. CDR1 is KGHSH and CDR2 is LQKENI in the germline V gene. With 6 bases clipped from V and 0 bases from J, the junction kept 3 bases outside the gene matches. In DNA, the CDR3 is TGTGCCAGCTCTCCTAGCGGGGCCTCCTACGAGCAGTACTTC. As protein: CASSPSGASYEQYF.

This clone was observed a few times. V is TRBV6-1 and J is TRBJ1-5, with 11 bases that match TRBD1. The CDR3 totals 18 residues. Trimming removed 2 bases from V and 4 bases from J; junction bases left unmatched: 10. CDR1 is MNHNS and CDR2 is SASEGT in the germline V gene. The CDR3 coding sequence is TGTGCCAGCAGTGAAAGGTTGGCGGGACAGGGGGTGAATCAGCCCCAGCATTTT. It is translated as CASSERLAGQGVNQPQHF.

The CDR3, as DNA: TGTGCCACTATTATATCGGGCAATCAGCCCCAGCATTTT. This encodes CATIISGNQPQHF. The chain couples TRBV28 to TRBJ1-5; D gene uncertain. CDR3 length equals 13 residues. Germline assignment: CDR1 MDHEN and CDR2 SYDVKM. V was shortened by 10 bases and J by 2 bases, with 12 bases between the two germline ends. Full variable domain (outside the CDR3, taken from reference TRBV28 and TRBJ1-5): DVKVTQSSRYLVKRTGEKVFLECVQDMDHENMFWYRQDPGLGLRLIYFSYDVKMKEKGDIPEGYSVSREKKERFSLILESASTNQTSMYLCATIISGNQPQHFGDGTRLSIL.

The rearrangement uses TRBV25-1 and TRBJ1-5, with D uncertain. From germline, CDR1 is MGHDK and CDR2 SYGVNS. V lost 4 bases to trimming and J lost 2 bases, with 6 bases between them. This CDR3 has 13 residues. CDR3 bases: TGTGCCAGCAGTGGTCGAGGCAATCAGCCCCAGCATTTT. Protein: CASSGRGNQPQHF.

The chain is built from TRBV28 and TRBJ2-5; maybe TRBD1 (7 bases). Germline V gives CDR1 MDHEN, CDR2 SYDVKM. This CDR3 comprises 12 residues. V lost 3 bases, J lost 7 bases, and 9 bases lay in between. CDR3 nucleotide sequence: TGTGCCAGCAGTTTTCAGGGGGGGACCCAGTACTTC. Translation: CASSFQGGTQYF.

The chain uses TRBV30 and TRBJ2-3; D gene uncertain. V was trimmed by 0 bases and J by 7 bases, leaving 8 bases between them. The CDR3 extends over 12 amino acids. Germline loops: CDR1 GTSNPN, CDR2 SVGIG (reference sequence). CDR3 DNA: TGTGCCTGGAGTGTACTTTCTCATACGCAGTATTTT. This encodes CAWSVLSHTQYF.

Regarding this clone: A read error may produce the germline difference seen at one junction end. The rearrangement joins TRBV10-3 to TRBJ2-3; the D gene is possibly TRBD2 (6 bases). The length of the CDR3 is 14 residues. Germline V gene lookup returns CDR1 ENHRY and CDR2 SYGVKD. The CDR3 region has the DNA TGTGCCAGCAGTTGGGGAGGTGGCACAGATACGCAGTATTTT. Translating gives CASSWGGGTDTQYF.

This clone was seen just once. The chain joins TRBV6-1 to TRBJ1-5; no clear D gene. Germline V gene sequence: CDR1 MNHNS, CDR2 SASEGT. V was trimmed by 1 base and J by 4 bases, leaving 8 bases between them. The CDR3 spans 14 residues. The CDR3 DNA reads as TGTGCCAGCAGTGAAGTTGGAGGGAATCAGCCCCAGCATTTT. It translates to CASSEVGGNQPQHF.

The rearrangement joins TRBV18 to TRBJ2-1; a possible D gene is TRBD1 (5 bases). Between the trimmed V and J ends, which lost 3 bases and 6 bases, there was a span of 21 bases. The germline V gene encodes CDR1 KGHSH and CDR2 LQKENI. The CDR3 sequence is 17 residues long. The CDR3 protein is CASSPTGRGPARNEQFF. The DNA for the CDR3 is TGTGCCAGCTCACCTACGGGTAGGGGCCCGGCCCGCAATGAGCAGTTCTTC.

The chain employs TRBV28 and TRBJ1-2, with D possibly matching TRBD1 (5 bases). V was clipped by 5 bases and J by 8 bases, with 21 bases between them. Per the germline V gene, CDR1 is MDHEN and CDR2 is SYDVKM. The CDR3 has 15 amino acids. For the CDR3, the DNA is TGTGCCAGCAGTCTCCTGGACGGGGGGTGGGGCGGCTACACCTTC. Its translation is CASSLLDGGWGGYTF.

This chain links TRBV6-1 with TRBJ2-3; 13 bases are shared with TRBD2. This CDR3 is 16 amino acids long. CDR1 MNHNS and CDR2 SASEGT come from the germline V gene. Germline trimming cut 2 bases from V and 2 bases from J; bases unmatched to any gene: 1. The CDR3 nucleotides read TGTGCCAGCAGTGAAACTAGCGGGAGGGCCACAGATACGCAGTATTTT. Its protein product is CASSETSGRATDTQYF.

This sequence joins TRBV10-2 and TRBJ1-5; D is unresolved. The CDR3 is made up of 14 amino acids. V was clipped by 7 bases and J by 0 bases, with 10 bases between them. Germline CDR1 and CDR2: WSHSY and SAAADI. The chain's CDR3 is CASMALNSNQPQHF. CDR3 bases: TGCGCCAGCATGGCCCTCAATAGCAATCAGCCCCAGCATTTT.

V and J are TRBV6-1 and TRBJ1-3, with a possible D match to TRBD1 (5 bases). The CDR3 consists of 18 residues. V was trimmed by 2 bases and J by 0 bases, leaving 17 bases between them. The germline V gene has CDR1 MNHNS and CDR2 SASEGT. CDR3 DNA: TGTGCCAGCAGTGAACTTGGTCTGACCCAGGGCTCTGGAAACACCATATATTTT. Protein: CASSELGLTQGSGNTIYF.

This clone was observed once. V gene TRBV11-2 combines with J gene TRBJ2-6; the D gene is possibly TRBD2 (5 bases). In germline, CDR1 is SGHAT, CDR2 FQNNGV. V dropped 6 bases and J dropped 4 bases, with 22 bases sitting between them. The CDR3 spans 18 residues. CDR3 protein: CASSRNRGVGDGANVLTF. The CDR3 region has the DNA TGTGCCAGCAGTCGAAACCGGGGAGTTGGAGACGGGGCCAACGTCCTGACTTTC.

The V gene is TRBV14, the J gene TRBJ1-4; D is possibly TRBD1 (6 bases). Germline assignment: CDR1 SGHDN and CDR2 FVKESK. Trimming cost V 1 base and J 8 bases, with 14 bases left between them. This CDR3 is built from 15 residues. This CDR3 is CASSQVGGLTEKLFF. As DNA, the CDR3 is TGTGCCAGCAGCCAAGTCGGGGGGCTAACGGAAAAACTGTTTTTT.

CDR3 in amino acids: CASSFGETGASSYEQYF. CDR3 coding DNA: TGTGCCAGCAGCTTTGGGGAAACAGGGGCTTCCTCCTACGAGCAGTACTTC. The chain has TRBV11-2 and TRBJ2-7, with 7 bases matching TRBD1. This CDR3 contains 17 residues. The germline CDR1 and CDR2 sequences are SGHAT and FQNNGV. V dropped 3 bases and J dropped 0; count of bases not matched to a gene: 11.

The chain carries TRBV19 and TRBJ2-1; TRBD1 agrees at 9 bases. J lost 6 bases, V lost 8 bases, and 8 bases had no gene match. Per the germline V gene, CDR1 is LNHDA and CDR2 is SQIVND (reference sequence). The CDR3 spans 14 residues. The CDR3 sequence: CASRLDRGGNEQFF. The DNA of the CDR3 is TGTGCCAGTCGCCTGGACAGGGGTGGCAATGAGCAGTTCTTC.

This clone was counted between two and nine times. The rearrangement uses TRBV4-1 and TRBJ2-5; TRBD2 aligns across 15 bases. This CDR3 has 16 residues. With 3 bases clipped from V and 4 bases from J, the junction kept 3 bases outside the gene matches. Germline CDR1 reads MGHRA; CDR2 reads YSYEKL. The CDR3 sequence is CASSHPGLAGGETQYF. In nucleotides, the CDR3 is TGCGCCAGCAGCCACCCGGGACTAGCGGGAGGAGAGACCCAGTACTTC.

The rearrangement links TRBV5-6 to TRBJ2-5, with D possibly matching TRBD1 (6 bases). The CDR3 length is 14 residues. CDR1 SGHDT and CDR2 YYEEEE come from the germline V gene. V shed 5 bases and J shed 5 bases, with 16 bases lying between them. The CDR3 DNA reads TGTGCCAGCAGTCACACAGGGCGCGAGGAGACCCAGTACTTC. Translated: CASSHTGREETQYF.

V and J are TRBV28 and TRBJ2-7; maybe TRBD2 (5 bases). V lost 1 base, J lost 3 bases, and 13 bases lay in between. Germline CDR1 reads MDHEN; CDR2 reads SYDVKM. This CDR3 region has 15 residues. Here the CDR3 reads CASSLFRGPGYEQYF. The CDR3 nucleotides are TGTGCCAGCAGTTTATTCCGGGGTCCGGGCTACGAGCAGTACTTC.

The chain links TRBV25-1 to TRBJ2-1; no clear D. This CDR3 contains 14 residues. The V end was cut by 0 bases, the J end by 4 bases, with 7 bases between. Germline V gene lookup returns CDR1 MGHDK and CDR2 SYGVNS. The CDR3 nucleotides are TGTGCCAGCAGTGAATATAGGCGGTACAATGAGCAGTTCTTC. Its protein product is CASSEYRRYNEQFF. Based on the CDR3 plus reference TRBV25-1 and TRBJ2-1, the full variable domain is EADIYQTPRYLVIGTGKKITLECSQTMGHDKMYWYQQDPGMELHLIHYSYGVNSTEKGDLSSESTVSRIRTEHFPLTLESARPSHTSQYLCASSEYRRYNEQFFGPGTRLTVL.

The CDR3 DNA reads TGTGCCAGCAGCCCTAGGACAGGGGGGAATCAGCCCCAGCATTTT. It is translated as CASSPRTGGNQPQHF. The chain links TRBV7-2 to TRBJ1-5, with 10 bases lining up with TRBD1. This CDR3 contains 15 residues. Germline trimming cut 5 bases from V and 4 bases from J; bases unmatched to any gene: 5. The V gene's germline CDR1 is SGHTA and CDR2 FQGNSA.

The chain combines TRBV5-8 with TRBJ1-3; D may be TRBD1 (5 bases). Trimming took off 7 bases at V and 0 bases at J, with 14 bases between the two ends. Germline V gene lookup returns CDR1 SGHTS and CDR2 YDEGEE. The CDR3 covers 15 residues. CDR3 protein: CASRRDFSSGNTIYF. CDR3 coding DNA: TGTGCCAGCCGTAGGGACTTCAGCTCTGGAAACACCATATATTTT.